A single sample gave rise to the 13 T cell receptor beta chains below, sequenced in a study of molecular identifiers for immune sequencing clone quantification. MiXCR, applied by TCRdb to the PCR reads, yields one record per CDR3 protein. This sample has 85,000 to 100,000 distinct CDR3 sequences, with 20% to 25% found just once. The sequencing sample was made of naive CD8+ T cells from blood, with Jurkat cell RNA spiked in. Subset specified: FACS-sorted CD8+CD4-CCR7+CD45RA+ naive T cells. These receptors came from a human donor in good health. Some libraries in this study had Jurkat cell RNA spiked in.

On this clonotype itself: A read error may be the cause here, since a much bigger clone is one base away. The chain joins TRBV27 to TRBJ2-7, with 14 nucleotides matching TRBD2. There are 17 residues in the CDR3. V lost 7 bases to trimming and J lost 4 bases; unmatched junction nucleotides: 12. From germline, CDR1 is MNHEY and CDR2 SMNVEV (reference sequence). Written as DNA, the CDR3 is TGTGCCAGCACCCAATTGGGACTAGCGGGAGTTGAGTACGAGCAGTACTTC. Protein product: CASTQLGLAGVEYEQYF.

The sample holds many counts of this clonotype. CDR3 bases: TGCAGCGTTCAGGGGGGGGATGAAGCTTTCTTT. Translation gives CSVQGGDEAFF. J is TRBJ1-1 and V is TRBV29-1; the match to TRBD1 covers 7 bases. The CDR3 contains 11 residues. CDR1 is SQVTM, CDR2 ANQGSEA, per germline. J was trimmed by 7 bases and V by 5 bases; bases with no gene match: 4.

This clonotype occurred many times. The chain is built from TRBV7-9 and TRBJ2-2, with 9 bases that match TRBD1. The CDR3 covers 18 residues. Germline CDR1 reads SEHNR; CDR2 reads FQNEAQ (reference sequence). V lost 3 bases to trimming and J lost 2 bases; unmatched junction nucleotides: 10. In DNA, the CDR3 is TGTGCCAGCAGCTTGGGTATCTTGGACAGGGGCAACACCGGGGAGCTGTTTTTT. Its translation is CASSLGILDRGNTGELFF.

This chain links TRBV4-2 with TRBJ2-7; maybe TRBD2 (5 bases). Germline V lookup: CDR1 LGHNA, CDR2 YNFKEQ. The CDR3 is made up of 17 amino acids. V lost 0 bases, J lost 2 bases, and 17 bases lay in between. CDR3 loop: CASSQELWTGGTYEQYF. CDR3 nucleotide sequence: TGTGCCAGCAGCCAAGAGCTTTGGACTGGCGGAACCTACGAGCAGTACTTC.

In its sample, this clonotype was seen many times. The chain uses TRBV19 and TRBJ1-1; D may be TRBD1 (5 bases). CDR1 is LNHDA, CDR2 SQIVND, per germline (reference sequence). The CDR3 consists of 18 residues. Trimming left V 2 bases short and J 4 bases short, with 23 bases between. The CDR3 DNA reads TGTGCCAGTAGTATATCCCCGGGACGGAACCTCATGGGCACTGAAGCTTTCTTT. This encodes CASSISPGRNLMGTEAFF.

The chain recombines TRBV19 with TRBJ2-7; 7 bases map to TRBD2. V shed 6 bases and J 0 bases; nucleotides not matched to a gene: 11. Per the germline V gene, CDR1 is LNHDA and CDR2 is SQIVND (reference sequence). The CDR3 loop spans 16 amino acids. The CDR3 sequence is CASSPYPGLSSYEQYF. The CDR3, as DNA: TGTGCCAGTAGCCCATACCCGGGACTAAGCTCCTACGAGCAGTACTTC.

This clonotype was recorded many times. The chain couples TRBV30 to TRBJ2-2; D unclear. CDR1 GTSNPN and CDR2 SVGIG come from the germline V gene (reference sequence). The CDR3 has 12 residues. V lost 2 bases and J lost 6, with 7 bases in between. CDR3 protein: CAWSSGSGELFF. As DNA, the CDR3 is TGTGCCTGGAGTTCCGGGTCCGGGGAGCTGTTTTTT.

This clonotype was found a few times. This may come from a read error, since a much larger clone is one base off. This sequence joins TRBV7-9 and TRBJ2-7; D may correspond to TRBD1 or TRBD2 (5 bases each). There are 13 residues in the CDR3. Germline CDR1 SEHNR, CDR2 FQNEAQ (reference sequence). The CDR3: CASTPRGSYEQCF. CDR3 sequence (DNA): TGTGCCAGCACGCCCCGGGGCTCCTACGAGCAGTGCTTC.

This clonotype has at least ten counts. The chain combines TRBV5-8 with TRBJ2-5, with D unclear. Trimming removed 0 bases from V and 4 bases from J, with 13 bases in between. CDR1 is SGHTS and CDR2 is YDEGEE in the germline V gene. The CDR3 runs 15 residues. This CDR3 reads CASSLVLSTGETQYF. In DNA form, the CDR3 reads TGTGCCAGCAGCTTGGTTTTGTCTACCGGAGAGACCCAGTACTTC.

The sample holds many counts of this clonotype. The V call is TRBV20-1, the J call TRBJ2-4, with D possibly matching TRBD2 (5 bases). Germline CDR1 is DFQATT and CDR2 is SNEGSKA (reference sequence). The V end lost 2 bases, the J end lost 1 base, and 9 bases lay between the germline ends. The CDR3 is 14 residues long. This chain's CDR3 is CSARRGYAKNIQYF. The CDR3 region has the DNA TGCAGTGCTAGACGGGGATATGCCAAAAACATTCAGTACTTC.

Many counts were recorded for this clonotype. The V call is TRBV28, the J call TRBJ2-6; D not certain. In germline, CDR1 is MDHEN, CDR2 SYDVKM. V lost 8 bases to trimming and J lost 4 bases, with 9 bases between them. The CDR3 runs to 13 residues. The CDR3 DNA is TGTGCCAGCGGACCCCTCGGGGCCAACGTCCTGACTTTC. Its protein product is CASGPLGANVLTF.

This clonotype is labeled medium-sized. The rearrangement joins TRBV28 to TRBJ2-7; a possible D gene is TRBD2 (6 bases). Deletions cut 8 bases from V and 1 base from J, with 21 bases between. Per the germline V gene, CDR1 is MDHEN and CDR2 is SYDVKM. The CDR3 sequence is 16 residues long. This CDR3 is CASRGVRREPSYEQYF. The CDR3 region has the DNA TGTGCCAGCCGAGGCGTCCGGCGGGAACCATCCTACGAGCAGTACTTC. Filled out from reference TRBV28 and TRBJ2-7, the complete variable domain reads DVKVTQSSRYLVKRTGEKVFLECVQDMDHENMFWYRQDPGLGLRLIYFSYDVKMKEKGDIPEGYSVSREKKERFSLILESASTNQTSMYLCASRGVRREPSYEQYFGPGTRLTVT.

This clonotype was picked up many times. The rearrangement links TRBV15 to TRBJ1-3; D gene uncertain. This CDR3 has 14 amino acids. In germline, CDR1 is LNHNV, CDR2 YYDKDF (reference sequence). V was pared by 0 bases and J by 3 bases, with 6 bases between. CDR3 region: CATSRDRSGNTIYF. For the CDR3, the DNA is TGTGCCACCAGCAGAGATCGCAGTGGAAACACCATATATTTT.